A single sample is the source of the 30 T cell receptor beta chains below, sequenced in a study of blood T cell repertoires in COVID-19. Only in-frame clones appear in the TCRdb table, and some are missing; sequencing was by immunoSEQ multiplex PCR. The table includes roughly 110,000 clones, about 80% detected once. The sample consisted of peripheral blood. Receptors originate from a man aged 70-80 years with acute or convalescent COVID-19.

V usage is TRBV6-1 and J usage is TRBJ1-2, with D possibly matching TRBD1 (5 bases). The CDR3 is made up of 15 amino acids. V gave up 0 bases and J gave up 0 bases, with 8 bases separating them. CDR1 and CDR2 (germline): MNHNS, SASEGT. Written as DNA, the CDR3 is TGTGCCAGCAGTGAAGCAGGGACTACTAACTATGGCTACACCTTC. This translates into CASSEAGTTNYGYTF.

The rearrangement links TRBV11-2 to TRBJ1-2; 9 nucleotides line up with TRBD1. Germline CDR1 and CDR2: SGHAT and FQNNGV. The CDR3 runs to 15 residues. V shed 6 bases and J 5 bases; nucleotides not matched to a gene: 10. The CDR3 loop is CASRTGTGLGYGYTF. In DNA form, the CDR3 reads TGTGCCAGCAGGACCGGGACAGGGTTAGGGTATGGCTACACCTTC.

This sequence joins TRBV7-2 and TRBJ2-1; 11 positions match TRBD1. V gave up 5 bases and J gave up 8 bases; unmatched junction bases: 8. Germline V gene sequence: CDR1 SGHTA, CDR2 FQGNSA. The CDR3 is 15 residues long. The CDR3 is CASSLRTGGRYEQFF. The CDR3 DNA follows: TGTGCCAGCAGCCTACGGACAGGGGGCAGGTATGAGCAGTTCTTC. The complete variable domain, with remaining parts taken from reference TRBV7-2 and TRBJ2-1, reads GAGVSQSPSNKVTEKGKDVELRCDPISGHTALYWYRQSLGQGLEFLIYFQGNSAPDKSGLPSDRFSAERTGGSVSTLTIQRTQQEDSAVYLCASSLRTGGRYEQFFGPGTRLTVL.

The chain is built from TRBV3-1 (or the pseudogene TRBV3-2) and TRBJ1-1, with a weak D call TRBD1 (6 bases). Germline assignment: CDR1 LGHDT and CDR2 YNNKEL (reference sequence). The CDR3 consists of 13 residues. V was pared by 1 base and J by 4 bases, with 7 bases between. CDR3: CASSQARGTEAFF. DNA of the CDR3: TGTGCCAGCAGCCAAGCCAGGGGCACTGAAGCTTTCTTT.

This clone was seen more than once but under ten times. The chain carries TRBV6-2 or TRBV6-3 and TRBJ1-1; no clear D. This CDR3 is 11 amino acids long. Germline V lookup: CDR1 MNHEY, CDR2 SVGEGT. The V and J ends lost 2 bases and 5 bases respectively, with 3 bases between them. CDR3 in amino acids: CASSYQTEAFF. The CDR3 DNA sequence: TGTGCCAGCAGTTACCAGACTGAAGCTTTCTTT.

The chain carries TRBV20-1 and TRBJ2-7; 9 bases agree with TRBD2. CDR3 length: 14 amino acids. The germline V gene has CDR1 DFQATT and CDR2 SNEGSKA (reference sequence). Germline trimming cut 3 bases from V and 0 bases from J; bases unmatched to any gene: 3. The CDR3: CSASSGGGSYEQYF. The CDR3 bases are TGCAGTGCTAGTAGCGGGGGTGGCTCCTACGAGCAGTACTTC.

V is TRBV7-9 and J is TRBJ2-1; 9 positions agree with TRBD2. CDR1 and CDR2 (germline): SEHNR, FQNEAQ (reference sequence). The CDR3 has 14 amino acids. With V trimmed by 4 bases and J by 8 bases, 6 bases remained unmatched. CDR3 in amino acids: CASSSLAGAHEQFF. In DNA form, the CDR3 reads TGTGCCAGCAGCTCCTTAGCGGGGGCTCATGAGCAGTTCTTC.

The V and J genes are TRBV14 and TRBJ2-2; TRBD1 aligns across 7 bases. Per germline, CDR1 SGHDN and CDR2 FVKESK. The CDR3 spans 13 residues. J gave up 5 bases and V 3 bases, and 0 bases lay outside the gene matches. CDR3 DNA sequence: TGTGCCAGCAGCCACAGGGGGACCGGGGAGCTGTTTTTT. Amino acids: CASSHRGTGELFF.

The CDR3 protein is CASSSGLQNTEAFF. CDR3 DNA sequence: TGTGCCAGCAGTTCGGGACTCCAGAACACTGAAGCTTTCTTT. The J gene is TRBJ1-1, the V gene TRBV7-2; TRBD1 might be the D (5 bases). The CDR3 is 14 amino acids. Germline CDR1 SGHTA, CDR2 FQGNSA. V lost 6 bases and J lost 1, with 12 bases in between.

V and J are TRBV6-5 and TRBJ1-3; D possibly corresponds to TRBD1 (5 bases). This CDR3 contains 15 residues. The germline V and J ends were trimmed by 0 bases and 4 bases, with 10 bases remaining between them. CDR1 and CDR2 (germline): MNHEY, SVGAGI. The CDR3 DNA reads TGTGCCAGCAGTTACTCACTGGCAGGGGGAAACACCATATATTTT. It translates to CASSYSLAGGNTIYF.

The chain joins TRBV5-1 to TRBJ1-4; the D is unclear. The ends were cut back, 3 bases at V and 0 bases at J, with 21 bases in the middle. The CDR3 consists of 19 residues. From germline, CDR1 is SGHRS and CDR2 YFSETQ. As DNA, the CDR3 is TGCGCCAGCAGCTCCGGGAGTGGGGTCGGGCCTTCAACTAATGAAAAACTGTTTTTT. It specifies CASSSGSGVGPSTNEKLFF.

The chain combines TRBV28 with TRBJ1-1; 10 bases are a match to TRBD1. With V trimmed by 6 bases and J by 5 bases, 6 bases remained unmatched. CDR3 size: 14 residues. Germline V CDR1 and CDR2: MDHEN, SYDVKM. The CDR3 DNA is TGTGCCAGCAGCCTGACAGGGGGCCGGACTGAAGCTTTCTTT. It yields the protein CASSLTGGRTEAFF.

The genes are TRBV6-5 and TRBJ2-7, with TRBD2 as a possible D gene (6 bases). From germline, CDR1 is MNHEY and CDR2 SVGAGI. The CDR3 consists of 11 residues. CDR3 loop: CSEGDTYEQYF. CDR3 sequence (DNA): TGTTCGGAGGGAGATACCTACGAGCAGTACTTC.

The table lists this clone with a count of one. This chain connects TRBV19 to TRBJ2-2, with 7 bases that match TRBD1. The CDR3 runs 15 residues. Germline CDR1 is LNHDA and CDR2 is SQIVND (reference sequence). The V segment lost 10 bases and the J segment 4 bases; nucleotides outside the gene matches: 12. DNA for the CDR3: TGTGCCACTACCGGTCGGGCAGGGGGCACCGGGGAGCTGTTTTTT. Its translation is CATTGRAGGTGELFF.

CDR3 sequence: CASSPPDIRYGYTF. As DNA, the CDR3 is TGTGCCAGCTCACCACCCGACATACGCTATGGCTACACCTTC. The gene calls are TRBV18 and TRBJ1-2; D is unclear. Trimming pared 0 bases from V and 4 bases from J, leaving 9 bases between. CDR1 and CDR2 (germline): KGHSH, LQKENI. The CDR3 is made up of 14 amino acids.

This clone was seen only a few times. J is TRBJ1-2 and V is TRBV28, with D possibly being TRBD1 (5 bases). The V and J ends lost 2 bases and 4 bases respectively, with 8 bases between them. CDR3 length: 13 amino acids. The germline gives CDR1 MDHEN, CDR2 SYDVKM. CDR3 region: CASSLNGGYGYTF. For the CDR3, the DNA is TGTGCCAGCAGTTTAAACGGGGGCTATGGCTACACCTTC.

The chain couples TRBV11-2 to TRBJ2-2, with TRBD1 matching 8 bases. The CDR3 is 16 amino acids. V dropped 5 bases and J dropped 8; count of bases not matched to a gene: 13. CDR1 SGHAT and CDR2 FQNNGV come from the germline V gene. This chain's CDR3 is CASSLPRQGTTGELFF. In DNA, the CDR3 is TGTGCCAGCAGCCTTCCGAGACAGGGGACGACTGGGGAGCTGTTTTTT.

V is TRBV7-8 and J is TRBJ1-6, with 9 bases matching TRBD1. The CDR3 is made up of 17 amino acids. With 4 bases clipped from V and 8 bases from J, the junction kept 12 bases outside the gene matches. Looked up from germline, CDR1 is SGHVS and CDR2 is FQNEAQ. The CDR3 nucleotides read TGTGCCAGCAGCTCTTGGGGGACAGGGAAAGGGGATTCACCCCTCCACTTT. Translated, it gives CASSSWGTGKGDSPLHF.

V and J are TRBV9 and TRBJ2-1; 7 bases align to TRBD1. The CDR3 is 15 residues long. Germline V lookup: CDR1 SGDLS, CDR2 YYNGEE. V dropped 2 bases and J dropped 3; count of bases not matched to a gene: 5. CDR3 sequence (DNA): TGTGCCAGCAGCGTGGACAGGAACAACTACAATGAGCAGTTCTTC. This codes for CASSVDRNNYNEQFF.

The gene calls are TRBV10-1 and TRBJ2-1, with a weak D call TRBD2 (6 bases). This CDR3 is built from 14 residues. Trimming shortened V by 8 bases and J by 3 bases, and 14 bases separated the two germline ends. The V gene's germline CDR1 is WNHNN and CDR2 SYGVQD (reference sequence). CDR3 bases: TGCGCCAGCTCTGCGGGACTGGACTACAATGAGCAGTTCTTC. Residues: CASSAGLDYNEQFF.

The V call is TRBV7-2, the J call TRBJ2-1, with a tentative D call TRBD2 (6 bases). Trimming pared 4 bases from V and 9 bases from J, leaving 13 bases between. The CDR3 is 13 residues long. Germline V lookup: CDR1 SGHTA, CDR2 FQGNSA. CDR3 residues: CASSSRTIIEQFF. The DNA of the CDR3 is TGTGCCAGCAGCTCGCGGACTATTATTGAGCAGTTCTTC.

This chain uses TRBV19 with TRBJ1-1; D call uncertain. The CDR3 totals 14 residues. Trimming took off 2 bases at V and 4 bases at J, with 11 bases between the two ends. Looked up from germline, CDR1 is LNHDA and CDR2 is SQIVND (reference sequence). CDR3 sequence: CASSIKSWATEAFF. The CDR3 DNA is TGTGCCAGTAGTATAAAGTCCTGGGCCACTGAAGCTTTCTTT. The variable domain in full, completed from reference TRBV19 and TRBJ1-1, reads DGGITQSPKYLFRKEGQNVTLSCEQNLNHDAMYWYRQDPGQGLRLIYYSQIVNDFQKGDIAEGYSVSREKKESFPLTVTSAQKNPTAFYLCASSIKSWATEAFFGQGTRLTVV.

V is TRBV18 and J is TRBJ1-6; 12 positions agree with TRBD1. V lost 3 bases and J lost 14; bases outside the gene matches: 8. Germline-derived CDR1 and CDR2 are KGHSH and LQKENI. The CDR3 is 15 residues long. DNA for the CDR3: TGTGCCAGCTCACCGTCCGGGACAGGGGGCGGGACCCTCCACTTT. Translated: CASSPSGTGGGTLHF.

Concerning this clone: Other DNA sequences within the sample encode an identical CDR3. The V and J genes are TRBV6-5 and TRBJ1-4; D perhaps matches TRBD1 (6 bases). Trimming shortened V by 6 bases and J by 5 bases, and 13 bases separated the two germline ends. Germline CDR1 reads MNHEY; CDR2 reads SVGAGI. CDR3 length: 14 residues. CDR3 DNA: TGTGCCAGCAGCCTACAGGGAACAAATGAAAAACTGTTTTTT. The encoded protein is CASSLQGTNEKLFF.

V gene TRBV6-1 combines with J gene TRBJ1-1; unclear D gene. V gave up 3 bases and J gave up 1 base, with 15 bases separating them. This CDR3 is built from 16 residues. Germline lookup yields CDR1 MNHNS and CDR2 SASEGT. The CDR3 DNA reads TGTGCCAGCAGTGAGCAAGCGAGTACGCAGAACACTGAAGCTTTCTTT. Amino acid sequence: CASSEQASTQNTEAFF.

The gene calls are TRBV18 and TRBJ2-7; 10 positions match TRBD1. Germline assignment: CDR1 KGHSH and CDR2 LQKENI. Trimming took 4 bases from V and 1 from J; bases not matched to a gene: 4. The CDR3 spans 15 residues. The CDR3 sequence: CASSLGQGGSYEQYF. The CDR3 nucleotides are TGTGCCAGCTCACTCGGACAGGGGGGATCCTACGAGCAGTACTTC.

This chain links TRBV5-1 with TRBJ1-4, with 9 positions matching TRBD1. The germline V gene has CDR1 SGHRS and CDR2 YFSETQ. Losses at the gene ends were 2 bases for V and 11 bases for J; bases not matched to a gene: 10. The CDR3 totals 15 residues. The CDR3 sequence: CASSFSGQGGGKLFF. The DNA of the CDR3 is TGCGCCAGCAGCTTTTCGGGACAGGGAGGCGGCAAACTGTTTTTT. The variable domain in full, completed from reference TRBV5-1 and TRBJ1-4, reads KAGVTQTPRYLIKTRGQQVTLSCSPISGHRSVSWYQQTPGQGLQFLFEYFSETQRNKGNFPGRFSGRQFSNSRSEMNVSTLELGDSALYLCASSFSGQGGGKLFFGSGTQLSVL.

The V call is TRBV11-2, the J call TRBJ2-2; 12 bases line up with TRBD2. From germline, CDR1 is SGHAT and CDR2 FQNNGV. The CDR3 has 15 residues. J lost 7 bases, V lost 5 bases, and 5 bases had no gene match. The CDR3 DNA follows: TGTGCCAGCAGCCCAGCTAGCGGGGGGGGCGGGGAGCTGTTTTTT. Amino acid sequence: CASSPASGGGGELFF. The variable domain in full, completed from reference TRBV11-2 and TRBJ2-2, reads EAGVAQSPRYKIIEKRQSVAFWCNPISGHATLYWYQQILGQGPKLLIQFQNNGVVDDSQLPKDRFSAERLKGVDSTLKIQPAKLEDSAVYLCASSPASGGGGELFFGEGSRLTVL.

This clone appeared a few times. This chain links TRBV6-1 with TRBJ2-3, with 8 bases lining up with TRBD1. The V gene end was trimmed by 3 bases and the J gene end by 2 bases; junction bases not matched to a gene: 4. Germline lookup yields CDR1 MNHNS and CDR2 SASEGT. The length of the CDR3 is 15 residues. The CDR3 protein is CASSDGQGATDTQYF. DNA for the CDR3: TGTGCCAGCAGTGACGGGCAGGGGGCCACAGATACGCAGTATTTT.

This rearrangement joins TRBV14 to TRBJ1-2; the D gene is possibly TRBD1 (5 bases). CDR3 length: 18 amino acids. The germline V and J ends were trimmed by 5 bases and 0 bases, with 22 bases remaining between them. The germline V gene encodes CDR1 SGHDN and CDR2 FVKESK. The CDR3 region is CASSDIRDSFTANYGYTF. In nucleotides, the CDR3 is TGTGCCAGCAGCGATATTCGGGACTCCTTCACAGCTAACTATGGCTACACCTTC. Full variable domain (missing parts from reference TRBV14 and TRBJ1-2): EAGVTQFPSHSVIEKGQTVTLRCDPISGHDNLYWYRRVMGKEIKFLLHFVKESKQDESGMPNNRFLAERTGGTYSTLKVQPAELEDSGVYFCASSDIRDSFTANYGYTFGSGTRLTVV.